This record covers a single T cell receptor (beta chain). Per the study methods: How many nucleated cells were present was estimated from reference gene primer amplification. Using immunoSEQ multiplex PCR, the repertoire was profiled, and TCRdb retains in-frame clones only, with some absent. From that table come the V and J calls and clone size; the DNA was used to work out D and trimming. Among roughly 300,000 clones listed, 65% to 90% were seen once. Trimming cost V 5 bases and J 3 bases; bases outside gene matches: 7. The germline gives CDR1 MNHEY, CDR2 SVGEGT. This CDR3 has 15 residues. The record originates from a study of blood T cell repertoires in COVID-19. Study summary: Acute-phase and convalescent COVID-19 samples originated in the United States, Italy and Spain. PBMCs, B-cell-depleted T cells, or T cells provided the cDNA or gDNA that made up the material.

The TCR sequence derives from a human donor in a cohort sampled during active COVID-19. The sample comprised peripheral blood. The rearrangement links TRBV6-2 or TRBV6-3 to TRBJ1-2; 9 nucleotides match TRBD1. The CDR3 is CASSQQGAGDYGYTF. The CDR3 region has the DNA TGTGCCAGCAGTCAACAGGGGGCTGGGGACTATGGCTACACCTTC.